Described below is a single T cell receptor beta chain sequence and its context. This entry belongs to a study of T cell responses to AZD1222 COVID-19 vaccine. Germline V lookup: CDR1 SEHNR, CDR2 FQNEAQ (reference sequence). V shed 5 bases and J 6 bases; nucleotides not matched to a gene: 6. CDR3 length: 14 amino acids. The repertoire was sequenced with immunoSEQ multiplex PCR; TCRdb's copy has only in-frame clones and lacks some. The repertoire holds around 120,000 clones, approximately 85% seen once, with 1.5% to 2% in the top ten. This clonotype was sampled from an adult in good health. This specimen was peripheral blood, taken on day 0 of AZD1222 vaccination. The chain uses TRBV7-9 and TRBJ2-2; 7 positions agree with TRBD1. Here the CDR3 DNA reads TGTGCCAGCAGCATCCGGACAGGCGCCGGGGAGCTGTTTTTT. This sequence encodes CASSIRTGAGELFF.